The 8 T cell receptor beta chains below all came from one sample that was sequenced in a study of T-cell reconstitution after alpha-beta-depleted transplantation in children. Preparation of the TCRbeta library involved a method that used unique molecular identifiers. TCRdb reprocessed the PCR reads via MiXCR and lists one record per CDR3 protein. Of roughly 570,000 distinct CDR3 sequences detected, 25% to 30% appear once; the ten largest clones hold 30% to 45%. The source was PBMCs, collected before TCRalphabeta/CD19-depleted stem cell transplant. These receptors all stem from a boy less than two years old with Wiskott-Aldrich syndrome, due to receive a stem cell transplant.

The chain has TRBV28 and TRBJ2-1, with D possibly matching TRBD2 (6 bases). From germline, CDR1 is MDHEN and CDR2 SYDVKM. The CDR3 is made up of 15 amino acids. The V end lost 6 bases, the J end lost 0 bases, and 12 bases lay between the germline ends. The CDR3 DNA follows: TGTGCCAGCAGACTAGCAGGTCCCTCCTACAATGAGCAGTTCTTC. Protein product: CASRLAGPSYNEQFF.

This clonotype was recorded once. V usage is TRBV20-1 and J usage is TRBJ2-3; D possibly uses TRBD1 or TRBD2 (5 bases each). The germline V gene has CDR1 DFQATT and CDR2 SNEGSKA (reference sequence). The V end lost 8 bases, the J end lost 0 bases, and 12 bases lay between the germline ends. The CDR3 runs 13 residues. The CDR3 sequence: CSCRDVSTDTQYF. The CDR3 nucleotides are TGCAGTTGCCGGGACGTTAGCACAGATACGCAGTATTTT.

This chain uses TRBV18 with TRBJ2-6; D gene unclear. CDR1 and CDR2 from the germline V gene are KGHSH and LQKENI. CDR3 size: 17 residues. Trimming pared 1 base from V and 0 bases from J, leaving 10 bases between. CDR3 amino acids: CASSPLGTNSGANVLTF. The CDR3 nucleotides read TGTGCCAGCTCACCACTCGGAACAAACTCTGGGGCCAACGTCCTGACTTTC.

The rearrangement uses TRBV20-1 and TRBJ2-1; the D gene is possibly TRBD2 (5 bases). The CDR3 loop spans 11 amino acids. V lost 7 bases to trimming and J lost 6 bases, with 10 bases between them. Germline V gene lookup returns CDR1 DFQATT and CDR2 SNEGSKA (reference sequence). The CDR3 protein is CSGRRVNEQFF. In DNA, the CDR3 is TGCAGTGGTCGGCGGGTCAATGAGCAGTTCTTC.

The V gene is TRBV20-1, the J gene TRBJ2-7, with a weak D call TRBD2 (5 bases). The CDR3 runs 14 residues. CDR1 is DFQATT, CDR2 SNEGSKA, per germline (reference sequence). V shed 6 bases and J shed 9 bases, with 24 bases lying between them. CDR3 nucleotides: TGCAGTGCCGCGGATGAGGGTTCCGCTCTGGGGCAGTACTTC. Amino acids: CSAADEGSALGQYF.

In its sample, this clonotype was seen a few times. The chain carries TRBV18 and TRBJ2-3; 12 bases align to TRBD2. Germline loops: CDR1 KGHSH, CDR2 LQKENI. The CDR3 spans 15 residues. V lost 6 bases to trimming and J lost 4 bases; unmatched junction nucleotides: 5. CDR3 in DNA: TGTGCCAGCTCGCTGACTAGCGGGAGCCCAGATACGCAGTATTTT. Translating it yields CASSLTSGSPDTQYF.

The chain links TRBV27 to TRBJ2-1; 8 nucleotides match TRBD2. V dropped 3 bases and J dropped 0; count of bases not matched to a gene: 4. Germline CDR1 and CDR2: MNHEY and SMNVEV (reference sequence). This CDR3 comprises 16 residues. The CDR3 loop is CASSLRAGVSYNEQFF. CDR3 nucleotide sequence: TGTGCCAGCAGTTTGAGAGCGGGGGTCTCCTACAATGAGCAGTTCTTC.

This clonotype showed up just a few times. The V call is TRBV27, the J call TRBJ1-1; 7 nucleotides line up with TRBD1. This CDR3 has 16 amino acids. CDR1 is MNHEY, CDR2 SMNVEV, per germline (reference sequence). V lost 0 bases and J lost 4; bases outside the gene matches: 8. DNA of the CDR3: TGTGCCAGCAGTTTATCGACGACAGGGAGAGCCACTGAAGCTTTCTTT. This gives the protein CASSLSTTGRATEAFF.